These T cell receptor beta chains were read from a single sample in a study of Ad26.COV2.S vaccination and SARS-CoV-2 variants. TCRdb keeps only in-frame clones here, not all; method: immunoSEQ multiplex PCR. The sample lists fewer than 800,000 clones; around 90% were seen once. The source was peripheral blood, collected in a trial of Ad26.COV2.S vaccine versus placebo. The receptor source for this set is a person aged 18 to 65 who received the Ad26.COV2.S COVID-19 vaccine or a placebo. The CDR3 runs from the conserved cysteine through the conserved F or W. The order of the fields is CDR3 protein, CDR3 DNA, clone size, V gene, J gene, D gene. The D gene is left open where the match is weak. Some rows have no size entry. The others give once, few or many, or a class for an expanded clone.

CDR3: CASSLPRAGGRHNEQFF
DNA: TGTGCCAGCAGCCTCCCAAGAGCGGGTGGGAGGCACAATGAGCAGTTCTTC
size: .
V: TRBV13
J: TRBJ2-1
D: .

CDR3: CASSFFQGTNEKLFF
DNA: TGTGCCAGCAGCTTTTTTCAGGGGACTAATGAAAAACTGTTTTTT
size: .
V: TRBV7-2
J: TRBJ1-4
D: .

CDR3: CASSSPGTGADYGYTF
DNA: TGTGCCAGCAGTTCCCCCGGGACCGGGGCGGACTATGGCTACACCTTC
size: .
V: TRBV6-5
J: TRBJ1-2
D: .

CDR3: CASSQGREQFF
DNA: TGTGCCAGCTCCCAGGGAAGGGAGCAGTTCTTC
size: .
V: TRBV18
J: TRBJ2-1
D: .

CDR3: CASTLDRVTEAFF
DNA: TGTGCCAGCACCCTGGACAGGGTCACTGAAGCTTTCTTT
size: .
V: TRBV5-5
J: TRBJ1-1
D: TRBD1

CDR3: CASSHGDSDQPQHF
DNA: TGTGCCAGCAGCCACGGGGACAGCGATCAGCCCCAGCATTTT
size: .
V: TRBV3-1/TRBV3-2
J: TRBJ1-5
D: TRBD1

CDR3: CASRSNIPPDEQFF
DNA: TGTGCCAGTAGGAGCAATATTCCACCTGATGAGCAGTTCTTC
size: .
V: TRBV19
J: TRBJ2-1
D: .

CDR3: CASSSSGALTYEQYF
DNA: TGTGCCAGCAGCTCCTCGGGGGCCTTAACCTACGAGCAGTACTTC
size: .
V: TRBV7-2
J: TRBJ2-7
D: .

CDR3: CASSFSNTIYF
DNA: TGTGCCAGCAGTTTTTCGAACACCATATATTTT
size: .
V: TRBV12-3/TRBV12-4
J: TRBJ1-3
D: .

CDR3: CASTTSTGTDTQYF
DNA: TGTGCCAGCACCACCTCGACAGGAACAGATACGCAGTATTTT
size: .
V: TRBV11-2
J: TRBJ2-3
D: .

CDR3: CAWRQEPNTEAFF
DNA: TGTGCCTGGAGACAGGAACCGAACACTGAAGCTTTCTTT
size: .
V: TRBV30
J: TRBJ1-1
D: .

CDR3: CASSTRSGTGDTEAFF
DNA: TGCGCCAGCAGCACACGATCCGGGACAGGAGACACTGAAGCTTTCTTT
size: .
V: TRBV5-1
J: TRBJ1-1
D: TRBD1

CDR3: CAISDPAQQGVDTQYF
DNA: TGTGCCATCAGTGACCCCGCCCAACAGGGGGTGGATACGCAGTATTTT
size: once
V: TRBV10-3
J: TRBJ2-3
D: TRBD1

CDR3: CASSFIRGEGTDTQYF
DNA: TGTGCCAGCAGTTTTATTCGGGGCGAGGGCACAGATACGCAGTATTTT
size: .
V: TRBV28
J: TRBJ2-3
D: .

CDR3: CASSRGGEGTQYF
DNA: TGTGCCAGCAGTCGGGGGGGGGAAGGGACCCAGTACTTC
size: .
V: TRBV6-5
J: TRBJ2-5
D: TRBD2

CDR3: CASSSTAGTGDEQYF
DNA: TGTGCCAGCAGTTCCACGGCCGGGACAGGGGACGAGCAGTACTTC
size: .
V: TRBV6-5
J: TRBJ2-7
D: TRBD1

CDR3: CASSLGQDTDTQYF
DNA: TGCGCCAGCAGCTTGGGACAGGACACAGATACGCAGTATTTT
size: .
V: TRBV5-1
J: TRBJ2-3
D: .

CDR3: CASSFGRTNTEAFF
DNA: TGTGCCAGCAGCTTCGGACGGACGAACACTGAAGCTTTCTTT
size: .
V: TRBV5-4
J: TRBJ1-1
D: .

CDR3: CASSIVRQGSTDTQYF
DNA: TGTGCCAGTAGTATAGTAAGACAGGGCAGCACAGATACGCAGTATTTT
size: .
V: TRBV19
J: TRBJ2-3
D: TRBD1

CDR3: CASSSRQGTTDTQYF
DNA: TGTGCCAGCAGCTCGAGACAGGGGACCACCGATACGCAGTATTTT
size: .
V: TRBV7-3
J: TRBJ2-3
D: TRBD1

CDR3: CASSIWMGSGAYEQFF
DNA: TGTGCCAGCAGTATCTGGATGGGATCGGGGGCATATGAGCAGTTCTTC
size: once
V: TRBV2
J: TRBJ2-1
D: .

CDR3: CASSLAGSGVAFF
DNA: TGTGCCAGCAGCTTGGCAGGCTCCGGGGTAGCTTTCTTT
size: .
V: TRBV5-5
J: TRBJ1-1
D: .

CDR3: CASSRGTGGGYEQYF
DNA: TGCGCCAGCAGCCGCGGGACAGGGGGAGGCTACGAGCAGTACTTC
size: .
V: TRBV5-1
J: TRBJ2-7
D: TRBD1

CDR3: CASRLTLNTEAFF
DNA: TGTGCCAGCAGGCTTACACTGAACACTGAAGCTTTCTTT
size: .
V: TRBV27
J: TRBJ1-1
D: .

CDR3: CASSFTGTLHTNYGYTF
DNA: TGTGCCAGCAGTTTCACCGGGACACTACATACTAACTATGGCTACACCTTC
size: .
V: TRBV6-2/TRBV6-3
J: TRBJ1-2
D: .

CDR3: CASSIRRNTGELFF
DNA: TGTGCCAGCAGTATACGAAGAAACACCGGGGAGCTGTTTTTT
size: .
V: TRBV27
J: TRBJ2-2
D: .

CDR3: CACVSRIGEAFF
DNA: TGTGCCTGTGTGAGCCGAATAGGTGAAGCTTTCTTT
size: once
V: TRBV30
J: TRBJ1-1
D: .

CDR3: CASSPTGFLTGELFF
DNA: TGTGCCAGCAGTCCAACAGGGTTTCTCACCGGGGAGCTGTTTTTT
size: .
V: TRBV27
J: TRBJ2-2
D: .

CDR3: CASSEIGGPTYEQYF
DNA: TGTGCCAGCAGTGAAATAGGTGGACCGACCTACGAGCAGTACTTC
size: .
V: TRBV2
J: TRBJ2-7
D: .

CDR3: CAWSVLRNTGELFF
DNA: TGTGCCTGGAGTGTACTACGGAACACCGGGGAGCTGTTTTTT
size: .
V: TRBV30
J: TRBJ2-2
D: .

CDR3: CASPRQGTLNTEAFF
DNA: TGTGCTTCCCCTAGACAGGGGACCCTGAACACTGAAGCTTTCTTT
size: once
V: TRBV21-1
J: TRBJ1-1
D: .

CDR3: CASSYRGNEKLFF
DNA: TGTGCCAGCAGTTACCGGGGGAATGAAAAACTGTTTTTT
size: .
V: TRBV6-5
J: TRBJ1-4
D: .

CDR3: CASTGGGFTGELFF
DNA: TGTGCCAGCACGGGAGGGGGCTTCACCGGGGAGCTGTTTTTT
size: .
V: TRBV6-5
J: TRBJ2-2
D: .

CDR3: CASSYSGLSGNTIYF
DNA: TGTGCCAGCAGTTACTCCGGCCTCTCTGGAAACACCATATATTTT
size: .
V: TRBV6-2/TRBV6-3
J: TRBJ1-3
D: .

CDR3: CASSLGSYEQYF
DNA: TGTGCCAGCAGCTTAGGTTCCTACGAGCAGTACTTC
size: .
V: TRBV7-9
J: TRBJ2-7
D: .

CDR3: CASSLEGKGVSQPQHF
DNA: TGTGCCAGCAGCTTGGAGGGGAAAGGGGTAAGTCAGCCCCAGCATTTT
size: .
V: TRBV5-6
J: TRBJ1-5
D: .

CDR3: CASSQLGDRAYTEAFF
DNA: TGTGCCAGCAGCCAACTAGGGGACAGGGCCTACACTGAAGCTTTCTTT
size: .
V: TRBV4-2
J: TRBJ1-1
D: TRBD1